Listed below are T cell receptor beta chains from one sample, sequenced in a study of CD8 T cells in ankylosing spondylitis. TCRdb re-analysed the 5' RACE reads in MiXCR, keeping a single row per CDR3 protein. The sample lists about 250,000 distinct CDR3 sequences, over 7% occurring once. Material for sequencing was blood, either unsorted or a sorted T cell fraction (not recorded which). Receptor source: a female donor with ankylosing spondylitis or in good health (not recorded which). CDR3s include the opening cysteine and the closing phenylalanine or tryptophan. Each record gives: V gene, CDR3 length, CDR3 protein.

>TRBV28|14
CASIYSGVTGELFF
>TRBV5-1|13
CASRQTVPAEQYF
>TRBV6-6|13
CASSRTGGDEQYF
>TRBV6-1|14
CASSRTRGSGGYTF
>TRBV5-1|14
CASSLDRGRTEAFF
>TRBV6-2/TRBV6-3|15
CASIEGGKALREQYF
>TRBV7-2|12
CASGYTNEKLFF
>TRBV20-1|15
CSAPPASGRTDTQYF
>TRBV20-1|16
CSAPDFNGSFYNEQFF
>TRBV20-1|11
CSARELETQYF
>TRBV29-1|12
CSVDAGGNEQFF
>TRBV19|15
CASSIGSWGTDTQYF
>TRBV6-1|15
CASSDDRDPYNEQFF
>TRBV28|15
CASPGQPPKDSPLHF
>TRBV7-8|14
CASSLTSLNQPQHF
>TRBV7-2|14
CASSSRTGTGELFF
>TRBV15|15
CATSRDLDALTEAFF
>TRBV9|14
CASSPGGRRNEQFF
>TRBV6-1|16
CASSRPGTSGVNEQFF
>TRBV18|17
CASSPGRPAGSNYGYTF
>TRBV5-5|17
CASSRVSQTSSGNTIYF
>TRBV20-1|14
CSFSSGLGSNEQFF
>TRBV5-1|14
CASSTTGLYNEQFF
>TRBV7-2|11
CASSSHSEAFF
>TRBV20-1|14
CSATRLAGGVEQFF
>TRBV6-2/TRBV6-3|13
CASRGTGPYEQYF
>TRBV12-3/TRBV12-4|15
CASSLSGREGYGYTF
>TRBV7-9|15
CASSRVGSSHYGYTF
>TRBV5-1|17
CASSFQPIGGSYNEQFF
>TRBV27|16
CASSLWGSGGPIEQFF
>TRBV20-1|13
CSANSGSTDTQYF
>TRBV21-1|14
CASRAGGDKETQYF
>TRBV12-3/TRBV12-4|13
CASSLTGGQGYTF